These T cell receptor beta chains were read from a single sample in a study of cytotoxic CD8 clonotypes in ibrutinib-treated CLL. Method: immunoSEQ multiplex PCR; TCRdb's copy keeps in-frame clones and lacks some. This sample has fewer than 400,000 clones, with 67% found just once. Sequencing was performed on PBMCs, taken after 36 months of ibrutinib treatment. The receptors stem from a human donor with chronic lymphocytic leukemia. Each CDR3 is given with its conserved first and last residue. The D gene is left open where the match is weak. Clone size is not always given. Where it is, it says once, few, many or a class for expanded clones.

v_call	clone_size	j_call	d_call	cdr3_aa	cdr3_nt
TRBV7-8	NA	TRBJ2-7	NA	CASSPFREQYF	TGTGCCAGCAGTCCCTTTCGCGAGCAGTACTTC
TRBV4-1	few	TRBJ1-1	NA	CASRRVTGNTEAFF	TGCGCCAGCAGACGAGTTACAGGGAACACTGAAGCTTTCTTT
TRBV5-6	once	TRBJ2-3	TRBD2	CASSPYRTSDTQYF	TGTGCCAGCAGCCCCTACCGGACTAGTGATACGCAGTATTTT
TRBV7-9	few	TRBJ2-1	TRBD2	CASSLGLANEQFF	TGTGCCAGCAGCTTAGGACTAGCGAATGAGCAGTTCTTC
TRBV29-1	few	TRBJ1-1	NA	CSVEGGLRDTEAFF	TGCAGCGTTGAAGGGGGCCTCAGGGACACTGAAGCTTTCTTT
TRBV15	NA	TRBJ2-7	TRBD2	CATSSTMTSGSQRAYEQYF	TGTGCCACCAGCAGCACGATGACTAGCGGGAGCCAAAGGGCCTACGAGCAGTACTTC
TRBV28	NA	TRBJ2-1	NA	CASSLFTMATSYNEQFF	TGTGCCAGCAGTTTATTTACCATGGCGACCTCCTACAATGAGCAGTTCTTC
TRBV11-2	NA	TRBJ2-7	NA	CASSRVGRQYEQYF	TGTGCCAGCAGCCGGGTTGGTAGACAGTACGAGCAGTACTTC
TRBV28	NA	TRBJ2-7	TRBD2	CASSTTSGRFSYEQYF	TGTGCCAGCAGCACAACTAGCGGGCGGTTCTCCTACGAGCAGTACTTC
TRBV19	NA	TRBJ2-1	NA	CASSIVGSVNEQFF	TGTGCCAGTAGTATCGTGGGTAGCGTCAATGAGCAGTTCTTC
TRBV2	few	TRBJ1-5	TRBD1	CASRGTALNQPQHF	TGTGCCAGCAGGGGGACAGCCCTAAATCAGCCCCAGCATTTT
TRBV6-5	NA	TRBJ2-7	NA	CASSYQNDGSAYEQYF	TGTGCCAGCAGTTACCAAAATGACGGGTCGGCTTACGAGCAGTACTTC
TRBV7-9	few	TRBJ1-4	NA	CAAGHGDEKLFF	TGTGCCGCGGGACACGGGGATGAAAAACTGTTTTTT
TRBV19	few	TRBJ2-2	TRBD2	CASSLLAGPFGELFF	TGTGCCAGTAGTTTACTAGCGGGGCCCTTCGGGGAGCTGTTTTTT
TRBV27	few	TRBJ2-7	TRBD1	CASSTGTVDEQYF	TGTGCCAGCAGCACCGGGACAGTGGACGAGCAGTACTTC
TRBV6-4	once	TRBJ2-3	NA	CASSRLATDTQYF	TGTGCCAGCAGTAGGTTGGCCACAGATACGCAGTATTTT
TRBV7-6	NA	TRBJ2-1	NA	CASSLAWIADHEQFF	TGTGCCAGCAGCTTAGCGTGGATAGCGGACCATGAGCAGTTCTTC
TRBV25-1	NA	TRBJ1-1	NA	CASEGLNTEAFF	TGTGCCAGCGAGGGGTTGAACACTGAAGCTTTCTTT
TRBV6-6	NA	TRBJ1-2	NA	CASRPPEYGYTF	TGTGCCAGCAGACCGCCCGAATATGGCTACACCTTC
TRBV5-4	NA	TRBJ2-3	TRBD2	CASRGRAGNTDTQYF	TGTGCCAGCAGGGGACGAGCGGGGAACACAGATACGCAGTATTTT
TRBV29-1	few	TRBJ1-2	NA	CSVEDRPPNGYTF	TGCAGCGTTGAAGATCGGCCTCCCAATGGCTACACCTTC
TRBV7-3	few	TRBJ2-1	NA	CASSLSGNSYNEQFF	TGTGCCAGCAGCTTAAGCGGGAATAGTTACAATGAGCAGTTCTTC
TRBV9	NA	TRBJ2-3	TRBD1	CASSVEGAASTDTQYF	TGTGCCAGCAGCGTAGAGGGGGCAGCGAGCACAGATACGCAGTATTTT
TRBV4-3	NA	TRBJ1-1	NA	CASSHYAGNTEAFF	TGCGCCAGCAGCCACTACGCTGGGAACACTGAAGCTTTCTTT
TRBV11-2	few	TRBJ2-1	NA	CASSLWVSSYNEQFF	TGTGCCAGCAGCTTATGGGTTAGCTCCTACAATGAGCAGTTCTTC
TRBV7-2	NA	TRBJ2-7	NA	CASSLDYEQYF	TGTGCCAGCAGCTTAGATTACGAGCAGTACTTC
TRBV28	NA	TRBJ2-3	NA	CASSYRTGRVHGTDTQYF	TGTGCCAGCAGTTACCGGACAGGGAGGGTTCATGGCACAGATACGCAGTATTTT
TRBV7-9	NA	TRBJ2-1	TRBD2	CASSLPPAGGGAEQFF	TGTGCCAGCAGCTTGCCCCCTGCGGGCGGGGGGGCTGAGCAGTTCTTC
TRBV6-5	NA	TRBJ2-7	TRBD2	CASSPGGRSYEQYF	TGTGCCAGCAGTCCGGGGGGACGTTCCTACGAGCAGTACTTC
TRBV6-1	few	TRBJ2-2	NA	CASSPPGIRELFF	TGTGCCAGCAGTCCCCCGGGGATCCGGGAGCTGTTTTTT
TRBV18	NA	TRBJ1-1	NA	CASSPRTRYLNTEAFF	TGTGCCAGCTCACCACGTACCAGATACTTGAACACTGAAGCTTTCTTT
TRBV5-1	NA	TRBJ2-7	NA	CASSPWAQGYEQYF	TGCGCCAGCAGCCCATGGGCCCAGGGGTACGAGCAGTACTTC
TRBV28	NA	TRBJ1-2	TRBD1	CASTPGTANYGYTF	TGTGCCAGCACCCCCGGGACAGCTAACTATGGCTACACCTTC
TRBV28	NA	TRBJ2-7	TRBD1	CASRDRVYEQYF	TGTGCCAGCCGGGACAGGGTCTACGAGCAGTACTTC
TRBV15	NA	TRBJ1-2	TRBD1	CATSRDRGYYGYTF	TGTGCCACCAGCCGAGACAGGGGGTACTATGGCTACACCTTC
TRBV2	few	TRBJ2-7	NA	CASSETYEQYF	TGTGCCAGCAGTGAAACCTACGAGCAGTACTTC
TRBV10-3	NA	TRBJ2-3	NA	CAISEQVSTDTQYF	TGTGCCATCAGCGAACAGGTCAGCACAGATACGCAGTATTTT
TRBV6-4	NA	TRBJ2-7	TRBD1	CASIPGQDYEQYF	TGTGCCAGCATCCCCGGACAGGACTACGAGCAGTACTTC
TRBV5-4	NA	TRBJ1-6	TRBD1	CASSKTGGASYNSPLHF	TGTGCCAGCAGCAAAACAGGGGGCGCCTCCTATAATTCACCCCTCCACTTT
TRBV2	few	TRBJ2-1	NA	CASTPHQDSYNEQFF	TGTGCCAGCACACCCCACCAAGACTCCTACAATGAGCAGTTCTTC
TRBV7-9	NA	TRBJ2-3	NA	CASSLPVGMQYF	TGTGCCAGCAGCCTGCCGGTGGGTATGCAGTATTTT
TRBV2	few	TRBJ2-7	NA	CASRDSYEQYF	TGTGCCAGCAGGGACAGTTACGAGCAGTACTTC
TRBV18	NA	TRBJ1-5	NA	CASSPPGGSNQPQHF	TGTGCCAGCTCACCACCTGGGGGTAGCAATCAGCCCCAGCATTTT
TRBV18	once	TRBJ1-1	NA	CASSPPVPLNTEAFF	TGTGCCAGCTCACCACCGGTACCACTGAACACTGAAGCTTTCTTT
TRBV20-1	NA	TRBJ2-7	TRBD1	CSARQGYEQYF	TGCAGTGCCCGACAGGGGTACGAGCAGTACTTC
TRBV6-1	NA	TRBJ1-4	NA	CASSGFANTNEKLFF	TGTGCCAGCAGTGGCTTCGCTAATACTAATGAAAAACTGTTTTTT
TRBV2	NA	TRBJ2-3	TRBD1	CASSYRGADTQYF	TGTGCCAGCAGCTACAGGGGGGCAGATACGCAGTATTTT
TRBV28	NA	TRBJ2-7	NA	CASSLVRDEQYF	TGTGCCAGCAGTTTGGTCAGGGACGAGCAGTACTTC
TRBV12-5	NA	TRBJ1-2	NA	CASGFYNAYGYTF	TGTGCTAGTGGTTTTTACAACGCCTACGGCTACACCTTC